This T cell receptor (beta chain) was retrieved from a study of beta chain features in type 1 diabetes. The entirety of the isolated RNA underwent reverse transcription, so expressed TCRB transcripts were sequenced. The repertoire was sequenced with immunoSEQ multiplex PCR; TCRdb's copy has only in-frame clones and lacks some. Among some 410,000 clones listed, around 14% were seen once. General study points: All four CD4+ subsets from Type 1 diabetes patients carried moderately but significantly shorter TCRB CDR3s. Individuals with type 1 diabetes displayed fewer insertions and more deletions at VDJ junctions.

Worth noting for this clone: What it binds is unknown.

The ends were cut back, 10 bases at V and 4 bases at J, with 13 bases in the middle. Germline-derived CDR1 and CDR2 are SNHLY and FYNNEI. The CDR3 consists of 12 residues. Sequencing used naive CD4+ T cells from blood. The chain employs TRBV2 and TRBJ1-1, with TRBD1 as a possible D gene (5 bases). This receptor was obtained from a man between 25 and 39 years old in good health. CDR3 sequence reads: CATRAGSTEAFF. CDR3 DNA sequence: TGTGCCACCCGGGCAGGGAGCACTGAAGCTTTCTTT.